These T cell receptor beta chains were read from a single sample in a study of blood T cells in healthy people across ages. Each CDR3 protein gets one entry after TCRdb re-called the 5' RACE reads with MiXCR. Of 850,000 to 1,300,000 distinct CDR3 sequences listed, 40% to 45% are singletons. The specimen sequenced was blood. These receptors originate from an older woman in good health. The CDR3 runs from the conserved cysteine through the conserved F or W. A D gene is named only where the DNA matches it firmly. A clone size is listed for some rows: how often the clone was seen (once, few, many), or a class if it is expanded.

J: TRBJ2-1
size: NA
D: TRBD2
V: TRBV7-9
DNA: TGTGCCAGCAGCTTATGGGGAAGCGGGGGACTCTCCTACAATGAGCAGTTCTTC
CDR3: CASSLWGSGGLSYNEQFF

J: TRBJ2-7
size: NA
D: NA
V: TRBV7-3
DNA: TGTGCCAGCAGCTTAACAAATATGGGCGGGCGGCCCTCCTACGAGCAGTACTTC
CDR3: CASSLTNMGGRPSYEQYF

J: TRBJ2-5
size: once
D: TRBD2
V: TRBV4-1
DNA: TGCGCCAGCAGCCAAGAGGCACTAGCGGAGACCCAGTACTTC
CDR3: CASSQEALAETQYF

J: TRBJ2-3
size: NA
D: TRBD1
V: TRBV28
DNA: TGTGCCAGCAGTCGTACCGGGACAGTTGTAGATACGCAGTATTTT
CDR3: CASSRTGTVVDTQYF

J: TRBJ2-6
size: NA
D: NA
V: TRBV20-1
DNA: TGCAGTGCTAGAGCTGGAGGAACTGGGGCCAACGTCCTGACTTTC
CDR3: CSARAGGTGANVLTF

J: TRBJ2-5
size: NA
D: TRBD2
V: TRBV20-1
DNA: TGCAGTGCTAGGGGGGTGGTAGCGGGAGGAGAGGCCCAGTACTTC
CDR3: CSARGVVAGGEAQYF

J: TRBJ2-1
size: NA
D: NA
V: TRBV9
DNA: TGTGCCAGCAGCGGGAGGACAAGCTCCTACAATGAGCTGTACTTC
CDR3: CASSGRTSSYNELYF

J: TRBJ2-7
size: NA
D: NA
V: TRBV5-1
DNA: TGCGCCAGCAACCTTGACCGGGGCGAGCAGTACTTC
CDR3: CASNLDRGEQYF

J: TRBJ2-5
size: few
D: TRBD2
V: TRBV12-3/TRBV12-4
DNA: TGTGCCAGCAGTCGGGCTAGCGGTAGACAAGAGACCCAGTACTTC
CDR3: CASSRASGRQETQYF

J: TRBJ2-5
size: NA
D: NA
V: TRBV10-3
DNA: TGTGCCATCAGTGAGACGAGGCGTGAGCAGTACTTC
CDR3: CAISETRREQYF

J: TRBJ2-3
size: NA
D: NA
V: TRBV10-1
DNA: TGCGCCTCCTCCCTGAGGGACGCTTCAGATACGCAGTATTTT
CDR3: CASSLRDASDTQYF

J: TRBJ2-1
size: NA
D: NA
V: TRBV4-2
DNA: TGTGCCAGCAGCCAAGACGACCCGAGCGCACACAATGAGCAGTTCTTC
CDR3: CASSQDDPSAHNEQFF

J: TRBJ2-3
size: NA
D: NA
V: TRBV14
DNA: TGTGCCAGCAGCCAAGGACCAGGGGCTTCAGATACGCAGTATTTT
CDR3: CASSQGPGASDTQYF

J: TRBJ2-7
size: NA
D: NA
V: TRBV5-5
DNA: TGTGCCAGCAGCTTGGCCGTGGTGACCTACAATGAGCAGTACTTC
CDR3: CASSLAVVTYNEQYF

J: TRBJ1-5
size: NA
D: NA
V: TRBV6-1
DNA: TGTGCCAGCAGGGCGACAGTAGTTAGCAATCAGCCCCAGCATTTT
CDR3: CASRATVVSNQPQHF

J: TRBJ1-4
size: few
D: NA
V: TRBV18
DNA: TGTGCCAGCTCACCGCCATCAACTAATGAAAAACTGTTTTTT
CDR3: CASSPPSTNEKLFF

J: TRBJ2-1
size: many
D: NA
V: TRBV20-1
DNA: TGCAGTGCACCTCCGGGGGTGTGGAACAATGAGCAGTTCTTC
CDR3: CSAPPGVWNNEQFF

J: TRBJ1-2
size: NA
D: NA
V: TRBV11-2
DNA: TGTGCCAGCAGCTTCGTAAGGGAAAATGGCTACACCTTC
CDR3: CASSFVRENGYTF

J: TRBJ2-3
size: many
D: NA
V: TRBV7-2
DNA: TGTGCCAGCAGCTTAGCGAAGAGGGGAGCGTCCACAGATACGCAGTATTTT
CDR3: CASSLAKRGASTDTQYF

J: TRBJ2-1
size: NA
D: NA
V: TRBV7-3
DNA: TGTGCCAGCAGCCAAGGCCATGTAAATGAGCAGTTCTTC
CDR3: CASSQGHVNEQFF

J: TRBJ1-1
size: NA
D: NA
V: TRBV27
DNA: TGTGCCAGCAGTTTAATCGGGGACACTGAAGCTTTCTTT
CDR3: CASSLIGDTEAFF

J: TRBJ2-2
size: NA
D: NA
V: TRBV9
DNA: TGTGCCAGCAGCGTAGCCTCCAGGGTGGACACCGGGGAGCTGTTTTTT
CDR3: CASSVASRVDTGELFF

J: TRBJ2-7
size: NA
D: TRBD1
V: TRBV20-1
DNA: TGCAGTGCTTTCATACCGGGTAGGGGGCGCGACGAGCAGTACTTC
CDR3: CSAFIPGRGRDEQYF

J: TRBJ2-7
size: few
D: NA
V: TRBV15
DNA: TGTGCCACCAGCGACCGAAGGGCCTACGAGCAGTACTTC
CDR3: CATSDRRAYEQYF

J: TRBJ2-7
size: many
D: TRBD1
V: TRBV12-3/TRBV12-4
DNA: TGTGCCAGCAGTTTAGTCCGGACAGGGGACAACGAGCAGTACTTC
CDR3: CASSLVRTGDNEQYF

J: TRBJ1-5
size: NA
D: TRBD1
V: TRBV6-2/TRBV6-3
DNA: TGTGCCAGCAGAACGACAGGGGGAGGGCAGCCCCAGCATTTT
CDR3: CASRTTGGGQPQHF

J: TRBJ2-3
size: NA
D: NA
V: TRBV29-1
DNA: TGCAGCGTTGCCGCGAAGATGCGAATAGATACGCAGTATTTT
CDR3: CSVAAKMRIDTQYF

J: TRBJ1-2
size: NA
D: NA
V: TRBV12-3/TRBV12-4
DNA: TGTGCCAGCAGTACAGGACGGCTTCCCTATGGCTACACCTTC
CDR3: CASSTGRLPYGYTF

J: TRBJ2-7
size: once
D: NA
V: TRBV11-2
DNA: TGTGCCAGCAGCTTTAATTCAAAAGGGGATAGTTACGAGCAGTACTTC
CDR3: CASSFNSKGDSYEQYF

J: TRBJ2-3
size: NA
D: NA
V: TRBV7-2
DNA: TGTGCCAGCAGCCTTAGCGGAGCAATCACAGATACGCAGTATTTT
CDR3: CASSLSGAITDTQYF

J: TRBJ2-1
size: few
D: TRBD2
V: TRBV10-3
DNA: TGTGCCATCAGTGGGGGACTAGCGGGAAATGAGCAGTTCTTC
CDR3: CAISGGLAGNEQFF

J: TRBJ2-3
size: NA
D: TRBD2
V: TRBV20-1
DNA: TGCAGTGCGAGGACAGGGGGGACTAGCGGGAGGAACACCCCACGAGATACGCAGTATTTT
CDR3: CSARTGGTSGRNTPRDTQYF

J: TRBJ2-1
size: NA
D: TRBD2
V: TRBV27
DNA: TGTGCCAGCAGTTCCCTAGCGGGCCATGAGCAGTTCTTC
CDR3: CASSSLAGHEQFF

J: TRBJ2-5
size: NA
D: NA
V: TRBV2
DNA: TGTGCCACCAAGACTAGAAACTACGGGCAGTACTTC
CDR3: CATKTRNYGQYF

J: TRBJ2-7
size: NA
D: TRBD2
V: TRBV3-1
DNA: TGTGCCAGCAGCCAAGGGTGGGCTAGCGGGCCCTACGAGCAGTACTTC
CDR3: CASSQGWASGPYEQYF

J: TRBJ2-1
size: NA
D: TRBD2
V: TRBV9
DNA: TGTGCCAGCAGCGTAGACCCGCTAGCGGGAGGCAACAATGAGCAGTTCTTC
CDR3: CASSVDPLAGGNNEQFF

J: TRBJ2-1
size: NA
D: NA
V: TRBV7-9
DNA: TGTGCCAGCAGCTTTCTGGGCGGGACCTACAATGAGCAGTTCTTC
CDR3: CASSFLGGTYNEQFF

J: TRBJ2-2
size: NA
D: NA
V: TRBV28
DNA: TGTGCCAGCAGACTTACCCCGGGCACCGGGGAGCTGTTTTTT
CDR3: CASRLTPGTGELFF

J: TRBJ2-6
size: NA
D: TRBD1
V: TRBV20-1
DNA: TGCAGTGCTAGTAGGTCGCGGGACAGGGCCCACTCTGGGGCCAACGTCCTGACTTTC
CDR3: CSASRSRDRAHSGANVLTF